This T cell receptor beta chain comes out of a study of T cell changes during pregnancy in multiple sclerosis. Method: immunoSEQ multiplex PCR; TCRdb's copy keeps in-frame clones and lacks some. The sample yields more than 35,000 clones, around nine tenths seen once. The CDR3 runs 18 residues. Germline lookup yields CDR1 SGHRS and CDR2 YFSETQ. V shed 3 bases, J shed 7 bases, and the junction held 16 bases outside the gene matches. The TCR sequence derives from a female donor in good health, enrolled as a control in a pregnancy study. This sample comprised CD4+ T cells from peripheral blood mononuclear cells, obtained in the first trimester of pregnancy. The gene calls are TRBV5-1 and TRBJ2-5, with TRBD2 matching 12 bases. CDR3 sequence: CASSWPPRLAGASWTQYF. The CDR3 region has the DNA TGCGCCAGCAGCTGGCCCCCCCGACTAGCGGGGGCCTCATGGACCCAGTACTTC.